This TCR beta chain was identified in a study of T-cell memory formation after mild COVID-19. For this clonotype: The antigen is not known.

General observations from the study: Later expanders leaned toward CD4+, whereas clones contracting from day 15 to 85 were balanced CD4/CD8. Among CD4+ contracting clones, most were CM and EM, and CD8+ ones EMRA.

Germline CDR1 reads SGHRS; CDR2 reads YFSETQ. The V end lost 0 bases, the J end lost 15 bases, and 13 bases lay between the germline ends. This CDR3 has 12 amino acids. 5'RACE primed at constant segments yielded TCR alpha and TCR beta cDNA libraries bearing sample barcodes and UMIs. MiXCR, applied by TCRdb to the 5' RACE reads, yields one record per CDR3 protein. The sample comprises around 250,000 distinct CDR3 sequences, less than 20% of which are singletons, and 2% to 2.5% rests with the top ten. The clonotype was recovered from an adult woman who had mild COVID-19 (a few samples of this study predate the infection). Cell type and time point are not known. V usage is TRBV5-1 and J usage is TRBJ2-1; D gene uncertain. The specimen was PBMCs or a T cell subset sorted from them (not recorded which). Here the CDR3 reads CASSLERELPFF. In nucleotides, the CDR3 is TGCGCCAGCAGCTTGGAACGAGAGCTACCGTTCTTC.